This is a list of T cell receptor beta chains from one sample in a study of T cell changes during pregnancy in multiple sclerosis. Only in-frame clones appear in the TCRdb table, and some are missing; sequencing was by immunoSEQ multiplex PCR. The table has about 46,000 clones, around 93% seen once. This sample comprised peripheral blood, obtained in the third trimester of pregnancy. The receptors were gathered from a female donor with multiple sclerosis, enrolled in a pregnancy study. The CDR3 runs from the conserved cysteine through the conserved F or W. The D gene is left open where the match is weak. Rows give clone size only sometimes, using once, few, many, or a class for an expanded clone.

J | D | V | size | DNA | CDR3
TRBJ1-5 | NA | TRBV15 | NA | TGTGCCACCAGCAGACGAGATGACTTGGGCAATCAGCCCCAGCATTTT | CATSRRDDLGNQPQHF
TRBJ2-1 | TRBD2 | TRBV5-1 | NA | TGCGCCAGCAGCTTGACGGTTGCTAGCGGCTACAATGAGCAGTTCTTC | CASSLTVASGYNEQFF
TRBJ1-1 | NA | TRBV4-3 | few | TGCGCCAGCAGCCAAGATAACCGACAGGCCCTTGAAGCTTTCTTT | CASSQDNRQALEAFF
TRBJ2-4 | NA | TRBV4-2 | NA | TGTGCCAGCAGCCAACCGCAGGGTAGAGACATTCAGTACTTC | CASSQPQGRDIQYF
TRBJ2-7 | TRBD2 | TRBV15 | NA | TGTGCCACCAGCCGTACTAGCGGGAGTTACGAGCAGTACTTC | CATSRTSGSYEQYF
TRBJ2-3 | TRBD1 | TRBV18 | NA | TGTGCCAGCTCACAAGGGACAGGGGGAACAGATACGCAGTATTTT | CASSQGTGGTDTQYF
TRBJ2-2 | NA | TRBV19 | NA | TGTGCCAGTAGTATAAAGGGGTTGGAGCTGTTTTTT | CASSIKGLELFF
TRBJ1-1 | NA | TRBV6-5 | NA | TGTGCCAGCAGTTACTTAGGCATGACAGGGAACACTGAAGCTTTCTTT | CASSYLGMTGNTEAFF
TRBJ1-1 | TRBD1 | TRBV2 | NA | TGTGCCAGCAGTGAAACCCGGACAGGGGCTGAAGCTTTCTTT | CASSETRTGAEAFF
TRBJ1-3 | NA | TRBV28 | NA | TGTGCCAGCACCATTGCGGGGGCTGGAAACACCATATATTTT | CASTIAGAGNTIYF
TRBJ1-2 | NA | TRBV5-6 | NA | TGTGCCAGCAGCTTGGCTCACAGTTATGGCTACACCTTC | CASSLAHSYGYTF
TRBJ2-7 | TRBD2 | TRBV6-6 | NA | TGTGCCAGCAGGACGGGGGGACTGGTCTACGAGCAGTACTTC | CASRTGGLVYEQYF
TRBJ2-7 | TRBD2 | TRBV11-3 | NA | TGTGCCAGCAGCTTAGATCGCGAGCGGGAGTTCCCGGACGAGCAGTACTTC | CASSLDREREFPDEQYF
TRBJ2-1 | TRBD2 | TRBV7-6 | NA | TGTGCCAGCAGCTCTGAGGGACTAGCGAGAACGAAAAGCTCCTACAATGAGCAGTTCTTC | CASSSEGLARTKSSYNEQFF
TRBJ2-1 | TRBD2 | TRBV4-3 | NA | TGCGCCAGCAGCCAGACTAGCGGGAGTTATCGGGACCCGAATGAGCAGTTCTTC | CASSQTSGSYRDPNEQFF
TRBJ1-1 | NA | TRBV19 | NA | TGTGCCAGTAGCCCAGGGGTGAACACTGAAGCTTTCTTT | CASSPGVNTEAFF
TRBJ2-7 | TRBD2 | TRBV13 | NA | TGTGCCAGCAGCTTAGTAGGAAGCCCCACGGGAGGTCACGAGCAGTACTTC | CASSLVGSPTGGHEQYF
TRBJ1-5 | NA | TRBV19 | once | TGTGCCAGTAGGCAGGGATTCGAGCCCCAGCATTTT | CASRQGFEPQHF
TRBJ2-4 | TRBD2 | TRBV5-6 | NA | TGTGCCAGCAAGACTAGCGGAGGTGCCAAAAACATTCAGTACTTC | CASKTSGGAKNIQYF
TRBJ2-1 | NA | TRBV4-1 | once | TGCGCCAGCAGCCAAGATGGTTCGGGAGAGTTCTTC | CASSQDGSGEFF
TRBJ2-5 | NA | TRBV2 | NA | TGTGCCAGCAGTGAAGAGGGGGAGACCCAGTACTTC | CASSEEGETQYF
TRBJ2-3 | TRBD2 | TRBV5-6 | NA | TGTGCCAGCAGCTCCCCTGAGCGGGAGTTGACAGATACGCAGTATTTT | CASSSPERELTDTQYF
TRBJ2-7 | NA | TRBV27 | NA | TGTGCCAGCAGTTTAGGGACTTCCTACGAGCAGTACTTC | CASSLGTSYEQYF
TRBJ2-4 | NA | TRBV7-8 | NA | TGTGCCAGCAGCTTGAAATGGGCGGGCCTAGCCAAAAACATTCAGTACTTC | CASSLKWAGLAKNIQYF
TRBJ2-5 | NA | TRBV19 | NA | TGTGCCAGTAGTATTTTCGGGGTGGCCCAAGAGACCCAGTACTTC | CASSIFGVAQETQYF
TRBJ2-7 | NA | TRBV6-1 | NA | TGTGCCAGCAGTGCTAACGGGGTGAGGGCGAGGGAGCAGTACTTC | CASSANGVRAREQYF
TRBJ2-1 | NA | TRBV28 | NA | TGTGCCAGCAAGCAGGCCACGAGCTCCTACAATGAGCAGTTCTTC | CASKQATSSYNEQFF
TRBJ1-3 | NA | TRBV6-5 | NA | TGTGCCAGCAGACAGGGATTTGTCTCTGGAAACACCATATATTTT | CASRQGFVSGNTIYF
TRBJ1-5 | TRBD1 | TRBV6-1 | NA | TGTGCCAGCAGTCGACCTACAGGGGCCAATCAGCCCCAGCATTTT | CASSRPTGANQPQHF
TRBJ2-2 | TRBD1 | TRBV7-2 | NA | TGTGCCAGCAGCCAGGGACAGTACACCGGGGAGCTGTTTTTT | CASSQGQYTGELFF
TRBJ1-1 | NA | TRBV6-1 | once | TGTGCCAGCAAATGGGCCGAGAACACTGAAGCTTTCTTT | CASKWAENTEAFF
TRBJ2-2 | NA | TRBV7-9 | NA | TGTGCCAGCAGCGGCGTTGGCGGGGTCACCGGGGAGCTGTTTTTT | CASSGVGGVTGELFF
TRBJ2-7 | TRBD2 | TRBV6-4 | NA | TGTGCCAGCTTAACTAGGGCTAGCGGGAGGAACGAGCAGTACTTC | CASLTRASGRNEQYF
TRBJ2-7 | TRBD1 | TRBV5-4 | NA | TGTGCCAGCAGCACGGGGACAGTCTACGAGCAGTACTTC | CASSTGTVYEQYF
TRBJ1-2 | TRBD1 | TRBV28 | NA | TGTGCCAGCAGCCGACAGGGGGGATACCTTAACTATGGCTACACCTTC | CASSRQGGYLNYGYTF
TRBJ2-6 | NA | TRBV9 | NA | TGTGCCAGCAGCGTAGTTGGGGACAACTCTGGGGCCAACGTCCTGACTTTC | CASSVVGDNSGANVLTF
TRBJ2-7 | NA | TRBV15 | few | TGTGCCACCAGCACCAATACAGGCTCCCCGATGTCTGGGCAGTACTTC | CATSTNTGSPMSGQYF
TRBJ1-1 | NA | TRBV6-1 | NA | TGTGCCAGCAGTGAAGGCGGTGGCACTGAAGCTTTCTTT | CASSEGGGTEAFF
TRBJ1-1 | TRBD1 | TRBV7-2 | NA | TGTGCCAGCAGCAAGGACAGGTTCGACTCAGGCACTGAAGCTTTCTTT | CASSKDRFDSGTEAFF
TRBJ2-2 | TRBD2 | TRBV28 | NA | TGTGCCAGCAGTTTTAGCGGGAGGTTTGTTAAGTTTTCGGGGGAGCTGTTTTTT | CASSFSGRFVKFSGELFF
TRBJ2-1 | TRBD1 | TRBV4-2 | NA | TGTGCCAGCAGCCGATTGACAGGGGGCCTCAATGAGCAGTTCTTC | CASSRLTGGLNEQFF
TRBJ1-2 | TRBD1 | TRBV29-1 | NA | TGCAGCGTTGAGCGACAGGGGGTAGGCGGCTACACCTTC | CSVERQGVGGYTF
TRBJ1-1 | TRBD1 | TRBV9 | NA | TGTGCCAGCAGCGGGGACAGGGGGCTAATTACTGAAGCTTTCTTT | CASSGDRGLITEAFF
TRBJ2-7 | TRBD2 | TRBV28 | once | TGTGCCAGCAGTTTACAGCGGGAGGCTACCTACGAGCAGTACTTC | CASSLQREATYEQYF
TRBJ2-7 | TRBD1 | TRBV28 | NA | TGTGCCAGCAGTCCCGGACAGGGGGCCCCCTACGAGCAGTACTTC | CASSPGQGAPYEQYF
TRBJ2-3 | TRBD2 | TRBV7-2 | NA | TGTGCCAGCAGCCGAGATGGTGCGGGAGGCCGCCGGGGTACGCAGTATTTT | CASSRDGAGGRRGTQYF
TRBJ2-5 | NA | TRBV19 | NA | TGTGCCAGTAGTATAAATCGCGAAGTGGAGACCCAGTACTTC | CASSINREVETQYF
TRBJ1-2 | NA | TRBV13 | NA | TGTGCCAGCAGAGGCACTCAGGGGCCTGAATATGGCTACACCTTC | CASRGTQGPEYGYTF
TRBJ2-2 | TRBD2 | TRBV19 | NA | TGTGCCAGTAGTACCTTAGCGGGAGGTCGCACCGGGGAGCTGTTTTTT | CASSTLAGGRTGELFF
TRBJ2-7 | TRBD1 | TRBV27 | NA | TGTGCCAGCAGTTACAGGGGGACCTACGAGCAGTACTTC | CASSYRGTYEQYF
TRBJ2-3 | NA | TRBV9 | NA | TGTGCCAGCAGCCCCGCCATTAGCTTCACAGATACGCAGTATTTT | CASSPAISFTDTQYF
TRBJ2-1 | TRBD2 | TRBV5-1 | NA | TGCGCCAGCAGCTTAGGGACTAGCGACGCCAATGAGCAGTTCTTC | CASSLGTSDANEQFF
TRBJ1-2 | NA | TRBV7-9 | NA | TGTGCCAGCAGCTATGGAGAGAACTATGGCTACACCTTC | CASSYGENYGYTF
TRBJ2-2 | TRBD2 | TRBV5-1 | NA | TGCGCCAGCAGCGTGACTAGCGGGATCGGCACCGGGGAGCTGTTTTTT | CASSVTSGIGTGELFF
TRBJ1-2 | NA | TRBV4-3 | once | TGCGCCAGCAGCCAAGAAAATCAGGGTCGGTATGGCTACACCTTC | CASSQENQGRYGYTF
TRBJ2-7 | TRBD1 | TRBV4-1 | NA | TGCGCCAGCAGCCAAGTGGGGTTCGGCGGAGACAGGGTCGGCTACGAGCAGTACTTC | CASSQVGFGGDRVGYEQYF
TRBJ1-2 | NA | TRBV5-1 | NA | TGCGCCAGCAGCTTGGAGGTTGACACTAACTATGGCTACACCTTC | CASSLEVDTNYGYTF
TRBJ1-4 | TRBD1 | TRBV6-5 | NA | TGTGCCAGCAGGGCCGGGACAGCAAATGAAAAACTGTTTTTT | CASRAGTANEKLFF
TRBJ1-1 | TRBD1 | TRBV27 | NA | TGTGCCACCAGCGCAGGGGGCTCGAGCACTGAAGCTTTCTTT | CATSAGGSSTEAFF